The T cell receptor beta chain described here comes from a study of blood T cell repertoires in COVID-19. Study at large: The samples span acute and convalescent COVID-19 from the United States, Italy and Spain. From T cells, B-cell-depleted T cells, or PBMCs came the material, which was cDNA or gDNA.

Per the original methods: Estimation of nucleated cell counts was performed using reference gene primer amplification. The protocol was immunoSEQ multiplex PCR, while the TCRdb copy is restricted to in-frame clones and leaves out a portion. The V and J calls and clone size come from that table; D and trimming were worked out from the DNA. The data contain 100,000 to 150,000 clones, less than 80% of them singletons. With V trimmed by 4 bases and J by 6 bases, 5 bases remained unmatched. Germline CDR1 is SEHNR and CDR2 is FQNEAQ (reference sequence). The CDR3 is 14 residues long. In this sample, this clone turned up a few times.

The chain employs TRBV7-9 and TRBJ2-4; 8 bases line up with TRBD2. The sequencing sample was made of peripheral blood. The receptor comes from a man between 45 and 60 years old with acute or convalescent COVID-19. The chain's CDR3 is CASSSERERNIQYF. CDR3 nucleotides: TGTGCCAGCAGCTCCGAGCGGGAGAGAAACATTCAGTACTTC.